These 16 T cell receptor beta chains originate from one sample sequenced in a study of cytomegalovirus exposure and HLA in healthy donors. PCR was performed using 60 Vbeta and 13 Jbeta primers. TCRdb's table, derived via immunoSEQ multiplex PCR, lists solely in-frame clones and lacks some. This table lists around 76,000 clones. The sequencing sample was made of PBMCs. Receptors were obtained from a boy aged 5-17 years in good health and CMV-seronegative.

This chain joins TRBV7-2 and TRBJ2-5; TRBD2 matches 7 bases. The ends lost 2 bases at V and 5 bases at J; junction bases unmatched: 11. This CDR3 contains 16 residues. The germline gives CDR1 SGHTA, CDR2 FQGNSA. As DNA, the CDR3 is TGTGCCAGCAGCTTAAGGCCGGGAGGCCAAGGGGAGACCCAGTACTTC. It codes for CASSLRPGGQGETQYF. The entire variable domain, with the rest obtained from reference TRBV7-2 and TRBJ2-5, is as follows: GAGVSQSPSNKVTEKGKDVELRCDPISGHTALYWYRQSLGQGLEFLIYFQGNSAPDKSGLPSDRFSAERTGGSVSTLTIQRTQQEDSAVYLCASSLRPGGQGETQYFGPGTRLLVL.

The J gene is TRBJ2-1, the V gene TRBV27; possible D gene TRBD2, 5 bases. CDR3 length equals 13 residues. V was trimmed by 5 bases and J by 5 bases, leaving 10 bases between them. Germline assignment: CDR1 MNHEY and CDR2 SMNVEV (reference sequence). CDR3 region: CASSPRGDNEQFF. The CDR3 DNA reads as TGTGCCAGCAGTCCCCGGGGTGACAATGAGCAGTTCTTC.

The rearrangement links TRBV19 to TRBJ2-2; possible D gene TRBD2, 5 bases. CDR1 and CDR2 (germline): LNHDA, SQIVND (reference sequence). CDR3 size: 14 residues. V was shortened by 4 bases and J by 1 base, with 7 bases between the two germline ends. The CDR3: CASSTGLNTGELFF. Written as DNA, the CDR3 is TGTGCCAGTAGTACAGGACTGAACACCGGGGAGCTGTTTTTT.

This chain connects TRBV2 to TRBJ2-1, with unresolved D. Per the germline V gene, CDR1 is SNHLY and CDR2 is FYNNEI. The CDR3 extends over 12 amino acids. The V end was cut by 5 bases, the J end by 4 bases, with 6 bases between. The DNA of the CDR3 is TGTGCCAGCAGTCCGGTTTACAATGAGCAGTTCTTC. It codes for CASSPVYNEQFF.

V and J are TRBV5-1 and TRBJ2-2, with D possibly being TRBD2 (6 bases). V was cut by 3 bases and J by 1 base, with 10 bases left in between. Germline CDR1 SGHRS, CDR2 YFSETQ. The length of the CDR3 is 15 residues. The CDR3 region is CASSSSDLNTGELFF. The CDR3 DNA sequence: TGCGCCAGCAGCTCTAGCGACTTGAACACCGGGGAGCTGTTTTTT.

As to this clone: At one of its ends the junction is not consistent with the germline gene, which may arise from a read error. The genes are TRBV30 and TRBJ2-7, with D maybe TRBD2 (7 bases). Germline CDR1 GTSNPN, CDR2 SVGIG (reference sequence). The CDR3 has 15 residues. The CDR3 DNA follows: TGTGCCGGGAGCCCGGGACCCCAGGGAGGGGGCGAGCAGTACTTC. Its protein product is CAGSPGPQGGGEQYF.

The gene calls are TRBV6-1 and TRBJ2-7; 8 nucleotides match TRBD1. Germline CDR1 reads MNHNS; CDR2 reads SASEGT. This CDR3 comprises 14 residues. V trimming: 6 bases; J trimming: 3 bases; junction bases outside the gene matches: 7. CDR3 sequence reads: CASRGAGGFYEQYF. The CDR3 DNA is TGTGCCAGCAGGGGGGCAGGGGGCTTCTACGAGCAGTACTTC.

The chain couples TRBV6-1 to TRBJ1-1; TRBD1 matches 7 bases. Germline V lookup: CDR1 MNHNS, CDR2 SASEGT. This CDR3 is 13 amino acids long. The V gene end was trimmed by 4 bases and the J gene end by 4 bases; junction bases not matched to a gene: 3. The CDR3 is CASSGQGITEAFF. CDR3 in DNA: TGTGCCAGCAGTGGACAGGGAATCACTGAAGCTTTCTTT.

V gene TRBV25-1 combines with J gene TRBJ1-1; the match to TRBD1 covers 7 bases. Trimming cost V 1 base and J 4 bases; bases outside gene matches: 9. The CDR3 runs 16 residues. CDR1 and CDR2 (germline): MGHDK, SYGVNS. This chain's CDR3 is CASSESPLDRVTEAFF. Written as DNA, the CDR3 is TGTGCCAGCAGTGAATCCCCCTTAGACAGGGTCACTGAAGCTTTCTTT.

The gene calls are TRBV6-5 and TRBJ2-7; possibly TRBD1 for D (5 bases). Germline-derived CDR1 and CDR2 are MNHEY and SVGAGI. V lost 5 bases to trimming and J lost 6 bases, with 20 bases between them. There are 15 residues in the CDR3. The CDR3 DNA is TGTGCCAGCAGTACCCATGGGGCGGAGTTGGGCGAGCAGTACTTC. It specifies CASSTHGAELGEQYF.

CDR3 region: CASSFGPEQYF. In DNA, the CDR3 is TGTGCCAGCAGCTTTGGCCCCGAGCAGTACTTC. V usage is TRBV5-6 and J usage is TRBJ2-7; D is ambiguous. The length of the CDR3 is 11 residues. The V end was cut by 2 bases, the J end by 6 bases, with 6 bases between. Germline CDR1 and CDR2: SGHDT and YYEEEE.

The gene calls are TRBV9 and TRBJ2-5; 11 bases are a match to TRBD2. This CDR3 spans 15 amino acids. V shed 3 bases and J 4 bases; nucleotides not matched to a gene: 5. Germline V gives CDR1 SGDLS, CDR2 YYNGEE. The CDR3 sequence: CASSETSGILETQYF. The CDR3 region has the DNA TGTGCCAGCAGCGAGACTAGCGGGATCCTAGAGACCCAGTACTTC.

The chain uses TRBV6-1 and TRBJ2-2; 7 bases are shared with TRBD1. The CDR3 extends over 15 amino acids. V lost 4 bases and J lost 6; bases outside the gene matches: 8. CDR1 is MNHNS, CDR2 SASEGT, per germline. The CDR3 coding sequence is TGTGCCAGCAGTGGGAAGACAGGGTGGGCCGGGGAGCTGTTTTTT. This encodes CASSGKTGWAGELFF.

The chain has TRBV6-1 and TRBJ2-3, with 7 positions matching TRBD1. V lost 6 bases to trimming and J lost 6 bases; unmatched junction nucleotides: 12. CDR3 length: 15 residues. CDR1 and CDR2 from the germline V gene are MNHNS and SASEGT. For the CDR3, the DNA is TGTGCCAGCAGAAGAGGGGGCGCAGGGGTGGATACGCAGTATTTT. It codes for CASRRGGAGVDTQYF.

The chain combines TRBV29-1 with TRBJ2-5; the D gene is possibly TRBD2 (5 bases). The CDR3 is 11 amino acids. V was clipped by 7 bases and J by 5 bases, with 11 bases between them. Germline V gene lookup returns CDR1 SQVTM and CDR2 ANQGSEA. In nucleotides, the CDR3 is TGCAGCGCCAGAACGGGGGAGACCCAGTACTTC. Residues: CSARTGETQYF.

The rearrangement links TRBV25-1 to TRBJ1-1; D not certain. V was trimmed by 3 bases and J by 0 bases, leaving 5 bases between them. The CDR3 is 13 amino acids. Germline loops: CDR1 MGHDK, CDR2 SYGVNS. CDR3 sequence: CASSDQLNTEAFF. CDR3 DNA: TGTGCCAGCAGTGATCAGTTGAACACTGAAGCTTTCTTT.